These 9 T cell receptor beta chains were all obtained from the same sample, sequenced in a study of shared clonotypes between healthy human individuals (dated by TCRdb to about 2020). The library was produced with the immunoSEQ multiplex PCR assay. TCRdb re-hosts the immuneACCESS table, in-frame sequences only. Its copies lack some clones; in the studies checked, an unresolved V gene accounts for under half of them, and the cause for the rest is not known. A total of nearly 750,000 clones appear in this sample, roughly two thirds of them only once. Of the sample, approximately 2% falls within the top ten clones. Sequencing was carried out using memory CD4+ T cells sorted from blood. According to the study, the label for this sample's cell subset or site signals: CD45RA-negative fraction. These receptors all come from a woman between 25 and 40 years old in good health.

J is TRBJ1-3 and V is TRBV27; D uncertain. Trimming took off 4 bases at V and 0 bases at J, with 7 bases between the two ends. Germline CDR1 MNHEY, CDR2 SMNVEV (reference sequence). The CDR3 is 14 residues long. The CDR3 loop reads CASSSSGSGNTIYF. In DNA, the CDR3 is TGTGCCAGCAGTTCATCGGGCTCTGGAAACACCATATATTTT.

This clone came up a few times. This rearrangement joins TRBV25-1 to TRBJ2-1; 11 bases agree with TRBD2. CDR3 length: 17 amino acids. J lost 9 bases, V lost 3 bases, and 13 bases had no gene match. CDR1 is MGHDK and CDR2 is SYGVNS in the germline V gene. CDR3 sequence (DNA): TGTGCCAGCAGTGACCAAGCGGCTAGCGGGAGGTCTACTGAGCAGTTCTTC. Residues: CASSDQAASGRSTEQFF.

The chain links TRBV6-6 to TRBJ1-5; TRBD1 might be the D (5 bases). This CDR3 is built from 14 residues. Germline CDR1 and CDR2: MNHNY and SVGAGI (reference sequence). The V and J ends lost 2 bases and 0 bases respectively, with 5 bases between them. CDR3 sequence: CASSYGASNQPQHF. The CDR3, as DNA: TGTGCCAGCAGTTACGGGGCTAGCAATCAGCCCCAGCATTTT.

This clone was recorded at least ten times. Other nucleotide sequences in the sample specify the same CDR3. The chain has TRBV5-1 and TRBJ2-2; TRBD2 agrees at 9 bases. Per germline, CDR1 SGHRS and CDR2 YFSETQ. With 3 bases clipped from V and 5 bases from J, the junction kept 5 bases outside the gene matches. The CDR3 covers 15 residues. The CDR3 loop is CASSSGTSGTGELFF. In DNA, the CDR3 is TGCGCCAGCAGCTCAGGTACTAGCGGGACCGGGGAGCTGTTTTTT.

The chain couples TRBV19 to TRBJ2-5; the D gene is possibly TRBD2 (6 bases). The V end was cut by 8 bases, the J end by 4 bases, with 14 bases between. Germline-derived CDR1 and CDR2 are LNHDA and SQIVND (reference sequence). The CDR3 consists of 13 residues. CDR3 coding DNA: TGTGCCAGTGGGGAGGCCGGCGGAGAGACCCAGTACTTC. As protein: CASGEAGGETQYF.

This clone appeared a single time. This sequence joins TRBV6-1 and TRBJ1-1; 7 nucleotides line up with TRBD1. Germline V CDR1 and CDR2: MNHNS, SASEGT. The junction had 15 bases not matched to a gene; V was cut back by 4 bases and J by 4 bases. The CDR3 has 17 residues. For the CDR3, the DNA is TGTGCCAGCAGTGCCAGACAGGGAAGGAATGTGGGCACTGAAGCTTTCTTT. It is translated as CASSARQGRNVGTEAFF.

V usage is TRBV28 and J usage is TRBJ2-7; possibly TRBD2 for D (5 bases). Germline V gene data show CDR1 as MDHEN and CDR2 as SYDVKM. The CDR3 has 12 amino acids. Trimming removed 4 bases from V and 5 bases from J, with 9 bases in between. The CDR3 coding sequence is TGTGCCAGCAGTTACCTCGGGAACGAGCAGTACTTC. Protein: CASSYLGNEQYF.

This clone has only one observation. This chain uses TRBV14 with TRBJ1-2; possibly TRBD1 for D (5 bases). The CDR3 is 15 amino acids. CDR1 is SGHDN and CDR2 is FVKESK in the germline V gene. V was clipped by 4 bases and J by 0 bases, with 12 bases between them. In DNA, the CDR3 is TGTGCCAGCAGCCGACAGTTCGGAACTAACTATGGCTACACCTTC. Protein: CASSRQFGTNYGYTF.

There are a few counts of this clone. The sample contains more than one DNA sequence encoding this CDR3. This chain uses TRBV11-2 with TRBJ1-1; D gene uncertain. This CDR3 is built from 13 residues. V was pared by 5 bases and J by 1 base, with 8 bases between. In germline, CDR1 is SGHAT, CDR2 FQNNGV. The CDR3 region is CASSPGGNTEAFF. The CDR3 nucleotides are TGTGCCAGCAGCCCCGGCGGGAACACTGAAGCTTTCTTT. Looking up the rest from reference TRBV11-2 and TRBJ1-1 gives the full variable domain: EAGVAQSPRYKIIEKRQSVAFWCNPISGHATLYWYQQILGQGPKLLIQFQNNGVVDDSQLPKDRFSAERLKGVDSTLKIQPAKLEDSAVYLCASSPGGNTEAFFGQGTRLTVV.